The clone carrying this T cell receptor (beta chain) was counted a few times. Its antigen is not identified. This sample is drawn from a study of response to subunit inactivated influenza vaccine. Notes on the study in general: Authors proposed each seasonal influenza vaccination draws in few new T cells.

V lost 0 bases and J lost 8, with 10 bases in between. CDR3 size: 13 residues. CDR1 ENHRY and CDR2 SYGVKD come from the germline V gene. TCRdb re-called the RT-PCR reads through MiXCR, storing one row per CDR3 protein. Among about 580,000 distinct CDR3 sequences listed, around 15% were seen once. This chain connects TRBV10-3 to TRBJ1-2; D is perhaps TRBD1 (5 bases). This sample comprised PBMCs from blood, obtained 12 days after vaccination. This receptor was obtained from a man between 50 and 59 years old who received an inactivated influenza vaccine. CDR3 bases: TGTGCCATCAGTGAGTCCACAGGTAGCGGCTACACCTTC. Protein: CAISESTGSGYTF.